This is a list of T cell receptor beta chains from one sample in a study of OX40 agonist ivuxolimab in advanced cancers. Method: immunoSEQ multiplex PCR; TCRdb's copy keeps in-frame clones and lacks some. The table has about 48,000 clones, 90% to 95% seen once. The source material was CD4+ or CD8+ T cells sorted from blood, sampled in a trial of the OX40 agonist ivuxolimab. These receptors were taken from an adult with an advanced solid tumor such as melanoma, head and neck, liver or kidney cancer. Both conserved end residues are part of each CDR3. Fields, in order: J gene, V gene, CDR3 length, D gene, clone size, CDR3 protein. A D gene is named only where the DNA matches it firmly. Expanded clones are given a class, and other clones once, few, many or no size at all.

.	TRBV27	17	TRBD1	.	CASSLSPGQGASYEQYF
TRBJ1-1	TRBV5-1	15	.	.	CASSLVPGMGTEAFF
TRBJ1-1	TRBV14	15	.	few	CASSLLRGANTEAFF
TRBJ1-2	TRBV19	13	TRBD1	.	CASRKGYRGLSPF
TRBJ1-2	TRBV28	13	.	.	CASSLSRNYGYTF
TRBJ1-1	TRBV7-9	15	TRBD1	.	CASSLARQGYTEAFF
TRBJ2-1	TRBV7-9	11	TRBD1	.	CASSRDRVGFF
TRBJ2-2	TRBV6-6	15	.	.	CASTQALFDTGELFF
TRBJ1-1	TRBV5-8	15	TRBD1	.	CASSPGTAPNTEAFF
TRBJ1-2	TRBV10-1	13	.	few	CASSESRNYGYTF
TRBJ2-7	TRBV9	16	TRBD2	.	CASSVRGSGSSYEQYF
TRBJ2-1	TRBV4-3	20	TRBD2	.	CASSQGWVTSGRGAYNEQFF
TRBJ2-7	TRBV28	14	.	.	CASSLRDKNYEQYF
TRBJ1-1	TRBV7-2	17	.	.	CASSRPGVGRGVVEAFF
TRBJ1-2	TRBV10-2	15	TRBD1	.	CASSEGTGRVYGYTF
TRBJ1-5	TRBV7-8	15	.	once	CASSLLAGSNQPQHF
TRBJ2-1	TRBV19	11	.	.	CASSMNNEQFF
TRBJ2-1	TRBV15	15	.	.	CATSSLDSPYNEQFF
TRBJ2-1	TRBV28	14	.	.	CASSNRGGTDEQFF
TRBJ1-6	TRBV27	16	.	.	CASREQGVAYNSPLHF
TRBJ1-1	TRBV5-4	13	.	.	CASSFLTNTEAFF
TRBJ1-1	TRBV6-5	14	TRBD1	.	CASRTGQGATEAFF
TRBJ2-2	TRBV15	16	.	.	CATSSPGTVNTGELFF
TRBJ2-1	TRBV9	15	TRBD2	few	CASSGLAGPYNEQFF